This T cell receptor beta chain was sequenced for a study of blood T cell repertoires in COVID-19. Study-wide context: The study drew acute and convalescent COVID-19 samples from the United States, Italy and Spain. T cells, B-cell-depleted T cells, or PBMCs supplied cDNA or gDNA.

Profiling relied on immunoSEQ multiplex PCR, and the TCRdb table lists in-frame clones only, not all of them. The sample contains some 120,000 clones, 80% of which appear only once. In germline, CDR1 is ENHRY, CDR2 SYGVKD. CDR3 length: 14 amino acids. With 11 bases clipped from V and 3 bases from J, the junction kept 8 bases outside the gene matches. This clonotype was obtained from a human donor in a cohort sampled during active COVID-19. Sequenced sample: peripheral blood. V and J are TRBV10-3 and TRBJ1-5, with 9 nucleotides matching TRBD1. The CDR3 is CAAQDRGPNQPQHF. CDR3 DNA: TGTGCCGCGCAGGACAGGGGTCCCAATCAGCCCCAGCATTTT.